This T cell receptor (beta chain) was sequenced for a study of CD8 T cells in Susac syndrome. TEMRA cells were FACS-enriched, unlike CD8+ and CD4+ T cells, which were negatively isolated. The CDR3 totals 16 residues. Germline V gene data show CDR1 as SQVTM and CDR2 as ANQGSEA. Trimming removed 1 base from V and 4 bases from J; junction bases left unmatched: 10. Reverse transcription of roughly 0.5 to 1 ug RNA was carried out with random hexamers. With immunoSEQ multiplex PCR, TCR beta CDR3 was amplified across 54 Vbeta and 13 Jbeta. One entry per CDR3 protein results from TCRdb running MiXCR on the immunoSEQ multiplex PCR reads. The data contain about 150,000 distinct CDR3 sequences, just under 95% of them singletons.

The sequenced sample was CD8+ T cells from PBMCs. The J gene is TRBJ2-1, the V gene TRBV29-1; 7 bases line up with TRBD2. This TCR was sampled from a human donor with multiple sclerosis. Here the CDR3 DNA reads TGCAGCGTTGAAGGGGCTAGCGGACTAGATTACAATGAGCAGTTCTTC. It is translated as CSVEGASGLDYNEQFF.